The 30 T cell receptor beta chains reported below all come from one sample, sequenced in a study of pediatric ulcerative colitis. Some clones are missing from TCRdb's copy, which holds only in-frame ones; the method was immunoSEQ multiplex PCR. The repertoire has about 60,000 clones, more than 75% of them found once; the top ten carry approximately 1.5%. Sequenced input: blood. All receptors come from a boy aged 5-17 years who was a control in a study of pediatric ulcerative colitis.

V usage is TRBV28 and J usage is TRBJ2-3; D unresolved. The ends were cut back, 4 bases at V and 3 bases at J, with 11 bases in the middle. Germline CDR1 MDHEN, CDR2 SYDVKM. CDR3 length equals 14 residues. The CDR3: CASSSGWGTDTQYF. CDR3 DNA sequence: TGTGCCAGCAGTTCGGGCTGGGGTACAGATACGCAGTATTTT.

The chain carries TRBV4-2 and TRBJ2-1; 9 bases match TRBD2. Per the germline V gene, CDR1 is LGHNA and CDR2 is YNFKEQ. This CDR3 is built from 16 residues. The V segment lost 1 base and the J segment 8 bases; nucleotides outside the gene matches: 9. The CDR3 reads CASSQALAGVGYEQFF. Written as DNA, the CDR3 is TGTGCCAGCAGCCAAGCGTTAGCGGGAGTAGGATATGAGCAGTTCTTC.

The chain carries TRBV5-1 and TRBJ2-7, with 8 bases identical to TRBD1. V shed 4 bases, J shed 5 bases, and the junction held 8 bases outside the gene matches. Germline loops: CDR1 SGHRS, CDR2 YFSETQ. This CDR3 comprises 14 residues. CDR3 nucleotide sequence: TGCGCCAGCAGCCCGTCGACAGGGGCTGACGAGCAGTACTTC. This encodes CASSPSTGADEQYF.

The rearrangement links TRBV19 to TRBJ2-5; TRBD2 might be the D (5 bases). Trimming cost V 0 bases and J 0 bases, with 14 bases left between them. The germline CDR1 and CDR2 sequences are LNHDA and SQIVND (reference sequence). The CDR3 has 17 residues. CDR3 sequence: CASSIDGWRFDQETQYF. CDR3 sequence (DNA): TGTGCCAGTAGTATAGATGGCTGGAGGTTCGACCAAGAGACCCAGTACTTC.

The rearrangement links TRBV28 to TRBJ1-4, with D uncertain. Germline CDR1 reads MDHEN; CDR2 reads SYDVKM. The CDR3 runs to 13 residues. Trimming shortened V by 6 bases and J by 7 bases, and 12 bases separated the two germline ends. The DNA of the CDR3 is TGTGCCAGCAGGACGTCAACGGGTGAAAAACTGTTTTTT. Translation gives CASRTSTGEKLFF. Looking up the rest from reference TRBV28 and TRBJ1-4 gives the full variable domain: DVKVTQSSRYLVKRTGEKVFLECVQDMDHENMFWYRQDPGLGLRLIYFSYDVKMKEKGDIPEGYSVSREKKERFSLILESASTNQTSMYLCASRTSTGEKLFFGSGTQLSVL.

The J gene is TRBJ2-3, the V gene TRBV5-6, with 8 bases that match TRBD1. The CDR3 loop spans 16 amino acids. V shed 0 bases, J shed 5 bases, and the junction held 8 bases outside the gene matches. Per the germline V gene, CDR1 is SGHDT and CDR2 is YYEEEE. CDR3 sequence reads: CASSLAGGAWEDTQYF. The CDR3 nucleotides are TGTGCCAGCAGCTTGGCAGGGGGCGCTTGGGAAGATACGCAGTATTTT.

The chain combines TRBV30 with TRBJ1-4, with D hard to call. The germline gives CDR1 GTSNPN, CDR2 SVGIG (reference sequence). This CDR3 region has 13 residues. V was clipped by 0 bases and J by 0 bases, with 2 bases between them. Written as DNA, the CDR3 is TGTGCCTGGAGTGTTTCAACTAATGAAAAACTGTTTTTT. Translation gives CAWSVSTNEKLFF. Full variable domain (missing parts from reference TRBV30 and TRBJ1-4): SQTIHQWPATLVQPVGSPLSLECTVEGTSNPNLYWYRQAAGRGLQLLFYSVGIGQISSEVPQNLSASRPQDRQFILSSKKLLLSDSGFYLCAWSVSTNEKLFFGSGTQLSVL.

This CDR3 reads CATSREKIALDTQYF. The CDR3 DNA reads TGTGCCACCAGCAGGGAGAAGATAGCTTTAGATACGCAGTATTTT. V is TRBV15 and J is TRBJ2-3; the D is unclear. V was trimmed by 3 bases and J by 5 bases, leaving 15 bases between them. This CDR3 is built from 15 residues. Germline CDR1 and CDR2: LNHNV and YYDKDF (reference sequence).

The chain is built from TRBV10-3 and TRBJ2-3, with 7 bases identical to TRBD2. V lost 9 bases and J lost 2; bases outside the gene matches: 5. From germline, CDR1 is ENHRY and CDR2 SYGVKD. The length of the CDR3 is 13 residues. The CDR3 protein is CAITSADTDTQYF. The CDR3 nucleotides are TGTGCCATTACTAGCGCAGACACAGATACGCAGTATTTT.

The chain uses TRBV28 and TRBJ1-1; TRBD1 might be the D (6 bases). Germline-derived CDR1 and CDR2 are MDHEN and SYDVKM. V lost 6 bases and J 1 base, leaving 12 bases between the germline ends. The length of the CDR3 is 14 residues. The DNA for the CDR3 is TGTGCCAGCAGGGTGGTCAGGGGGAACACTGAAGCTTTCTTT. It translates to CASRVVRGNTEAFF.

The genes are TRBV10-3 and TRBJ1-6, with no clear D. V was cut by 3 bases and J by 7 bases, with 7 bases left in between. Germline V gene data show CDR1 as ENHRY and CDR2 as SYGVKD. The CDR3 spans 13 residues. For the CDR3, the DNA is TGTGCCATCAGTGAATATCACAATTCACCCCTCCACTTT. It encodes CAISEYHNSPLHF.

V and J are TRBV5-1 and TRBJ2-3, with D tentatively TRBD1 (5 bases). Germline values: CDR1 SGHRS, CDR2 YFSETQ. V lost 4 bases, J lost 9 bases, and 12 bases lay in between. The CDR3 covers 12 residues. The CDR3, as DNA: TGCGCCAGCAGCAGGGGAATGGAAACGCAGTATTTT. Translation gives CASSRGMETQYF.

The CDR3 DNA is TGTGCCAGCAGCTTGCGCAGGTTCGATCAGCCCCAGCATTTT. This sequence encodes CASSLRRFDQPQHF. V and J are TRBV5-6 and TRBJ1-5; D not resolved. The V and J ends lost 1 base and 5 bases respectively, with 10 bases between them. There are 14 residues in the CDR3. CDR1 is SGHDT and CDR2 is YYEEEE in the germline V gene.

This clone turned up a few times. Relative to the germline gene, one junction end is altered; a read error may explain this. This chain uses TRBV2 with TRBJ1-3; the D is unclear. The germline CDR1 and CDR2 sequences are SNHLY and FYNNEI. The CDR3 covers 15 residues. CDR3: CASREDTSSGNTIYF. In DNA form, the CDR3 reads TGTGCCAGCAGAGAAGACACGAGCTCTGGAAACACCATATATTTT.

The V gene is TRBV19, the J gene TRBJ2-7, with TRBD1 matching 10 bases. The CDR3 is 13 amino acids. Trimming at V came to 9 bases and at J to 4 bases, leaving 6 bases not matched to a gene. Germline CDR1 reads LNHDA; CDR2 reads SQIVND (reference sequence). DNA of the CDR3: TGTGCCAGCGCTGGACAGGGGGAGTACGAGCAGTACTTC. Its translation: CASAGQGEYEQYF.

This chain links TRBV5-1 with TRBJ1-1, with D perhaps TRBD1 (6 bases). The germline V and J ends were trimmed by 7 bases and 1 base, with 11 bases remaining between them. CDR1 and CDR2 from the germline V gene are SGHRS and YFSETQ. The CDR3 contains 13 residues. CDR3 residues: CASQGQGNTEAFF. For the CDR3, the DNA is TGCGCCAGCCAGGGGCAGGGGAACACTGAAGCTTTCTTT.

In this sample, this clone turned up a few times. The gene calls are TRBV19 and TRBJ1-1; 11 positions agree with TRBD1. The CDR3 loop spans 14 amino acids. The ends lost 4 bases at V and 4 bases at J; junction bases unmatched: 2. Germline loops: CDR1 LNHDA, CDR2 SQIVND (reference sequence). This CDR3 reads CASSRDRGGTEAFF. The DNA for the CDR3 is TGTGCCAGTAGTAGGGACAGGGGGGGCACTGAAGCTTTCTTT. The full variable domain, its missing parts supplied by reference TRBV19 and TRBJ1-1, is DGGITQSPKYLFRKEGQNVTLSCEQNLNHDAMYWYRQDPGQGLRLIYYSQIVNDFQKGDIAEGYSVSREKKESFPLTVTSAQKNPTAFYLCASSRDRGGTEAFFGQGTRLTVV.

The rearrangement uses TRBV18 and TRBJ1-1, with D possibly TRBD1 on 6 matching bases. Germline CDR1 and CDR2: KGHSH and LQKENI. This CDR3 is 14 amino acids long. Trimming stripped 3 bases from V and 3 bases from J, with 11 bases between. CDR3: CASSPEGGDTEAFF. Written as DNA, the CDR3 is TGTGCCAGCTCACCGGAAGGGGGGGACACTGAAGCTTTCTTT.

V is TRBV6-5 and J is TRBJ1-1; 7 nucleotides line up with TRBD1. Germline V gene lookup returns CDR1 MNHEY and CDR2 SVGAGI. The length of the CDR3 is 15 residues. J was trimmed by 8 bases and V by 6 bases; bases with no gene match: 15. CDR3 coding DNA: TGTGCCAGCAGCTATGGGACAGAAGGGAACAGGGAAGCTTTCTTT. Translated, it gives CASSYGTEGNREAFF.

This CDR3 is CASSYSSGLGTEAFF. DNA for the CDR3: TGTGCCAGCAGTTACTCTTCGGGGTTGGGCACTGAAGCTTTCTTT. This chain uses TRBV6-6 with TRBJ1-1; D gene ambiguous. V shed 0 bases and J shed 4 bases, with 12 bases lying between them. This CDR3 region has 15 residues. Germline CDR1 MNHNY, CDR2 SVGAGI (reference sequence).

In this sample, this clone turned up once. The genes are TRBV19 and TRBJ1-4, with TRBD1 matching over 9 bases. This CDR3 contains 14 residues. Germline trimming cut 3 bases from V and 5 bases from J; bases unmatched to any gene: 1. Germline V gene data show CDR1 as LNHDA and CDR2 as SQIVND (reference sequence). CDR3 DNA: TGTGCCAGTAGTATGACAGGGGGGAATGAAAAACTGTTTTTT. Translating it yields CASSMTGGNEKLFF.

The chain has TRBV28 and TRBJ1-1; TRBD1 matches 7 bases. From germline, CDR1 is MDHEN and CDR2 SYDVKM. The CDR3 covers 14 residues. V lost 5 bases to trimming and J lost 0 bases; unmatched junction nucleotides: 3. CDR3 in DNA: TGTGCCAGCAGTATAGGACAGGTGAACACTGAAGCTTTCTTT. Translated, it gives CASSIGQVNTEAFF.

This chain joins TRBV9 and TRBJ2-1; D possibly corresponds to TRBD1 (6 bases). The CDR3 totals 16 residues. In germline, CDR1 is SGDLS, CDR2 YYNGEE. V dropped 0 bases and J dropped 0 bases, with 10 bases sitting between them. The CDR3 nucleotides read TGTGCCAGCAGCGTAGGTGACAGGCACTCCTACAATGAGCAGTTCTTC. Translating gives CASSVGDRHSYNEQFF. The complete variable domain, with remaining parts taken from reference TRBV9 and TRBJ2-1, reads DSGVTQTPKHLITATGQRVTLRCSPRSGDLSVYWYQQSLDQGLQFLIQYYNGEERAKGNILERFSAQQFPDLHSELNLSSLELGDSALYFCASSVGDRHSYNEQFFGPGTRLTVL.

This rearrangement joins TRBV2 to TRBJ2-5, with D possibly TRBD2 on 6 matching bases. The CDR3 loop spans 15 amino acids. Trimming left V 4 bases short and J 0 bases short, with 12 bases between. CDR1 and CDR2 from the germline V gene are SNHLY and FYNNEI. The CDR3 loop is CASSVSAGHQETQYF. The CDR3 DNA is TGTGCCAGCAGTGTTTCAGCGGGCCACCAAGAGACCCAGTACTTC. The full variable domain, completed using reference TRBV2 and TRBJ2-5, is EPEVTQTPSHQVTQMGQEVILRCVPISNHLYFYWYRQILGQKVEFLVSFYNNEISEKSEIFDDQFSVERPDGSNFTLKIRSTKLEDSAMYFCASSVSAGHQETQYFGPGTRLLVL.

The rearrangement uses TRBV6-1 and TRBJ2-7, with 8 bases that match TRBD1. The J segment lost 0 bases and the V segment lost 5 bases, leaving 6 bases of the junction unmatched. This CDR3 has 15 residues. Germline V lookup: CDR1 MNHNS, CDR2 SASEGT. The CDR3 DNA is TGTGCCAGCAGTAAGACAGGGGCTGACTCCTACGAGCAGTACTTC. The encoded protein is CASSKTGADSYEQYF.

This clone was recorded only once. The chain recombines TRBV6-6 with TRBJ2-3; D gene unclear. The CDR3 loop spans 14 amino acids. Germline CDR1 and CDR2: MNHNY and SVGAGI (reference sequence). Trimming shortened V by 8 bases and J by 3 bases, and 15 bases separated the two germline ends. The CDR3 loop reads CASGETPSTDTQYF. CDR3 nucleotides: TGTGCCAGCGGAGAGACCCCCTCAACAGATACGCAGTATTTT.

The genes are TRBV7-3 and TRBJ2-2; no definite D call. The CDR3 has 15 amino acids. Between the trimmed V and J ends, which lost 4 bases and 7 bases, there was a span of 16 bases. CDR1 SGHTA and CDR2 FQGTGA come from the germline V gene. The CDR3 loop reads CASSYIPGVGGELFF. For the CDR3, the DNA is TGTGCCAGCAGCTATATACCGGGCGTTGGCGGGGAGCTGTTTTTT.

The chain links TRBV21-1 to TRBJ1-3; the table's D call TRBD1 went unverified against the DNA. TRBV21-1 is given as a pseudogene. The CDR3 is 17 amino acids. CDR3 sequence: CASSKVPVQSSGNTIYF. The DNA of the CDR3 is TGTGCCAGCAGCAAAGTCCCAGTACAGAGCTCTGGAAACACCATATATTTT.

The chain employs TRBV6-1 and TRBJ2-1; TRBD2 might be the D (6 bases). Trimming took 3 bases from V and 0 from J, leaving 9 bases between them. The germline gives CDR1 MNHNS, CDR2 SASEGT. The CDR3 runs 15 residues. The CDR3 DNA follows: TGTGCCAGCAGTGACGTGGGGGGCTCCTACAATGAGCAGTTCTTC. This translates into CASSDVGGSYNEQFF.

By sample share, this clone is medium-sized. The CDR3: CASPQGGQQECCPGGRGYTF. CDR3 DNA: TGCGCCAGCCCCCAGGGGGGACAGCAAGAGTGCTGTCCGGGGGGGAGAGGCTACACCTTC. The chain couples TRBV23-1 to TRBJ1-2; TRBD1 agrees at 7 bases. TRBV23-1 is treated as an ORF (open reading frame) with a function not yet certain. The CDR3 loop spans 20 amino acids. The junction had 32 bases not matched to a gene; V was cut back by 8 bases and J by 8 bases.